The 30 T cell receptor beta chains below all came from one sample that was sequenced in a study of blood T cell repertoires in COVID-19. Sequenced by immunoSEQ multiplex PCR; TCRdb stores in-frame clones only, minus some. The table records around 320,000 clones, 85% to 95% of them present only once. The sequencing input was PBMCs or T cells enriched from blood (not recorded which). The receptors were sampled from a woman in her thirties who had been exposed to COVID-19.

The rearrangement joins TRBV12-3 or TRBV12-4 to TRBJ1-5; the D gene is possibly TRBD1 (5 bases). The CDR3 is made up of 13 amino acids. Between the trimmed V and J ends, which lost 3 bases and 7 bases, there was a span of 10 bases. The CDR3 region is CASSFRVGQPQHF. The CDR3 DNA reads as TGTGCCAGCAGTTTCAGGGTTGGGCAGCCCCAGCATTTT.

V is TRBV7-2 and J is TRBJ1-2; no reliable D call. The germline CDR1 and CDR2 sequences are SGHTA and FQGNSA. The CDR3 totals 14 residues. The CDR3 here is CATKKPTEAYGYTF. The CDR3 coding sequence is TGTGCAACGAAGAAACCAACAGAAGCCTATGGCTACACCTTC.

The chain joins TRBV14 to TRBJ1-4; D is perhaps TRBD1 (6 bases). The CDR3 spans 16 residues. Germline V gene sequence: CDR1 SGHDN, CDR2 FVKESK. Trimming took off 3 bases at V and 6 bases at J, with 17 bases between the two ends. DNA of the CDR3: TGTGCCAGCAGCCACTACCGCGGGGGCACCGATGAAAAACTGTTTTTT. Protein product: CASSHYRGGTDEKLFF. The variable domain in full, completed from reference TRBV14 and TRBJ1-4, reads EAGVTQFPSHSVIEKGQTVTLRCDPISGHDNLYWYRRVMGKEIKFLLHFVKESKQDESGMPNNRFLAERTGGTYSTLKVQPAELEDSGVYFCASSHYRGGTDEKLFFGSGTQLSVL.

The CDR3 sequence is CASSQGRTGADTEAFF. The DNA of the CDR3 is TGCGCCAGCAGCCAAGGTCGGACAGGGGCGGACACTGAAGCTTTCTTT. The V gene is TRBV4-1, the J gene TRBJ1-1; 9 bases align to TRBD1. The CDR3 has 16 residues. Germline lookup yields CDR1 MGHRA and CDR2 YSYEKL. Trimming at V came to 1 base and at J to 3 bases, leaving 6 bases not matched to a gene.

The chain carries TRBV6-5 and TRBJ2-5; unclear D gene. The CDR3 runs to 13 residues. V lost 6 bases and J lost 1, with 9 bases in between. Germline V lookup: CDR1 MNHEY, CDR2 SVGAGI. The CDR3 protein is CASSPGTQETQYF. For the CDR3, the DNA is TGTGCCAGCAGCCCAGGAACCCAAGAGACCCAGTACTTC.

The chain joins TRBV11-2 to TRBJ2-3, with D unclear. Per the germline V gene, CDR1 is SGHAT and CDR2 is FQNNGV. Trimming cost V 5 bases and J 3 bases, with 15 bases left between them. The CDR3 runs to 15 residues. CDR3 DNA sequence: TGTGCCAGCAGCCCCCCGACTTCCAATACAGATACGCAGTATTTT. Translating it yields CASSPPTSNTDTQYF.

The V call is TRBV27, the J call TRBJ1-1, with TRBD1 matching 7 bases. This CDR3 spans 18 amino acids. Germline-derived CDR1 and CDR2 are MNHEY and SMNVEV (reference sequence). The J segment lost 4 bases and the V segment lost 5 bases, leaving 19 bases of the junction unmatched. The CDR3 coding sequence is TGTGCCAGCAGTCATTTGGCGAGACAGGGTATGGGTAGCACTGAAGCTTTCTTT. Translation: CASSHLARQGMGSTEAFF.

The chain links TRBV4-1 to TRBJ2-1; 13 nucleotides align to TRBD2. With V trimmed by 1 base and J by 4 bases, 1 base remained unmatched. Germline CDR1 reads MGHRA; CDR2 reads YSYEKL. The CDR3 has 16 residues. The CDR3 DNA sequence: TGCGCCAGCAGCCAAGGGACTAGCGGGGGTTACAATGAGCAGTTCTTC. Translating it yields CASSQGTSGGYNEQFF.

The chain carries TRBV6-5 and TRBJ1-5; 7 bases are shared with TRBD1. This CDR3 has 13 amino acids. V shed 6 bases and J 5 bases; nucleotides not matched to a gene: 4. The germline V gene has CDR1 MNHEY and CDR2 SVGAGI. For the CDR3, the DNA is TGTGCCAGCAGGGGACAGTTCTATCAGCCCCAGCATTTT. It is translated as CASRGQFYQPQHF.

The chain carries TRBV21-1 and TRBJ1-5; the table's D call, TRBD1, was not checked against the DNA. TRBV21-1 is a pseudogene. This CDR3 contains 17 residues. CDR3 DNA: TGTGCCAGCAGCAAAAGGGACAGGGGGAGTTGCAATCAGCCCCAGCATTTT. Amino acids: CASSKRDRGSCNQPQHF.

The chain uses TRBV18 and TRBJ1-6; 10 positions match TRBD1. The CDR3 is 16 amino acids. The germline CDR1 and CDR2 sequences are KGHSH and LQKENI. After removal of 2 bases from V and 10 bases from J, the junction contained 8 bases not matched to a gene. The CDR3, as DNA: TGTGCCAGCTCACCATGGGACAGGGGTGTGCGCTCACCCCTCCACTTT. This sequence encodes CASSPWDRGVRSPLHF.

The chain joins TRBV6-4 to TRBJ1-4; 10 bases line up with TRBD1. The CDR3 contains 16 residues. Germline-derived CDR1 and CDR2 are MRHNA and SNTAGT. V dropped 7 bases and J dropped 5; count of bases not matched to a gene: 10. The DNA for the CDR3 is TGTGCCAGCACCTCCCTCCGGGACAGGGGAAATGAAAAACTGTTTTTT. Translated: CASTSLRDRGNEKLFF.

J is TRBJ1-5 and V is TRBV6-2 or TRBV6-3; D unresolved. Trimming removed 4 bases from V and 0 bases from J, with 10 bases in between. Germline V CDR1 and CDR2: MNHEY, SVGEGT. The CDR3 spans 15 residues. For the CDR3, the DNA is TGTGCCAGCAGTTCTGACACATATAGCAATCAGCCCCAGCATTTT. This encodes CASSSDTYSNQPQHF.

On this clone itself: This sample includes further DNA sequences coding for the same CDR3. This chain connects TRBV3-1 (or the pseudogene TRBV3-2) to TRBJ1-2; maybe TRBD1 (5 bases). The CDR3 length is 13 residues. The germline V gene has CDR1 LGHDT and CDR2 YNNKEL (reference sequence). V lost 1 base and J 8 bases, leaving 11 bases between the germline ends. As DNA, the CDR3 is TGTGCCAGCAGCCAAGTTCCAGGGTGGGGCTACACCTTC. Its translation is CASSQVPGWGYTF.

The CDR3 DNA reads as TGCGCCAGCAGCCAAGATGCAAGCGGGTTTGAGGAGACCCAGTACTTC. Its translation: CASSQDASGFEETQYF. This chain connects TRBV4-3 to TRBJ2-5, with a possible D match to TRBD2 (6 bases). Trimming removed 0 bases at V and 5 bases at J, with 16 bases between. The CDR3 runs 16 residues. Germline lookup yields CDR1 LGHNA and CDR2 YSLEER.

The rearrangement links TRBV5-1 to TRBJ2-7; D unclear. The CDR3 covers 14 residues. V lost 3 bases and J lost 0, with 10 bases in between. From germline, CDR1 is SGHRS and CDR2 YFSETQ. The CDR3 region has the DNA TGCGCCAGCAGCTCGGCGTGGAGCTCCTACGAGCAGTACTTC. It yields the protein CASSSAWSSYEQYF.

Here the CDR3 reads CAIRAPGTGGKETQYF. The CDR3 DNA reads as TGTGCCATCAGGGCCCCGGGGACAGGGGGGAAAGAGACCCAGTACTTC. The chain recombines TRBV10-3 with TRBJ2-5; 11 positions agree with TRBD1. The CDR3 totals 16 residues. Germline V gives CDR1 ENHRY, CDR2 SYGVKD. V shed 6 bases, J shed 3 bases, and the junction held 9 bases outside the gene matches.

The CDR3 DNA follows: TGTGCCAGCAGCTCCCGGGACAGGGGGCCCGGGGAGCTGTTTTTT. Encoded protein: CASSSRDRGPGELFF. The chain combines TRBV6-5 with TRBJ2-2, with 12 bases that match TRBD1. The ends lost 6 bases at V and 6 bases at J; junction bases unmatched: 5. The length of the CDR3 is 15 residues. Germline V gene data show CDR1 as MNHEY and CDR2 as SVGAGI.

The CDR3, as DNA: TGTGCCAGCAGTGACGATCTGAGGACAGATACGCAGTATTTT. Translating gives CASSDDLRTDTQYF. The chain has TRBV2 and TRBJ2-3; no reliable D call. The CDR3 runs 14 residues. CDR1 is SNHLY, CDR2 FYNNEI, per germline. The V end was cut by 3 bases, the J end by 3 bases, with 10 bases between.

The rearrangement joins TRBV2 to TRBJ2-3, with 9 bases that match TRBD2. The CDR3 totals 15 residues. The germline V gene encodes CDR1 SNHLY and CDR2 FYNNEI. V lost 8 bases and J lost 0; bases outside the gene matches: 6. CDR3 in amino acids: CASVTGTSSTDTQYF. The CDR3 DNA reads TGTGCCAGCGTTACCGGGACTAGCAGCACAGATACGCAGTATTTT.

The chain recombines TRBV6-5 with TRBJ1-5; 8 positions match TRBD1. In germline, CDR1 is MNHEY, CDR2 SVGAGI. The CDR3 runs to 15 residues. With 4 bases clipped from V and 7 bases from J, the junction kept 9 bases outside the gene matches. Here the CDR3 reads CASSSGRGRRQPQHF. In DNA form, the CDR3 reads TGTGCCAGCAGTTCGGGCAGGGGGCGGAGACAGCCCCAGCATTTT.

The CDR3 nucleotides read TGTGCCAGCAGCTTGGGTGGCCAGGGGAACACTGAAGCTTTCTTT. It specifies CASSLGGQGNTEAFF. The chain recombines TRBV5-4 with TRBJ1-1; weak D call: TRBD1 (5 bases). This CDR3 is 15 amino acids long. V was shortened by 0 bases and J by 1 base, with 10 bases between the two germline ends. Germline V CDR1 and CDR2: SGHNT, YYREEE (reference sequence).

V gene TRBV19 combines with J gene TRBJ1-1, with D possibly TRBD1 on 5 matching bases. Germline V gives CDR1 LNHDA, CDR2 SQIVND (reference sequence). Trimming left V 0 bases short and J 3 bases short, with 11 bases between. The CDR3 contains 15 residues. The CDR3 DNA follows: TGTGCCAGTAGTATAGATGGCAGGGTACACACTGAAGCTTTCTTT. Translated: CASSIDGRVHTEAFF.

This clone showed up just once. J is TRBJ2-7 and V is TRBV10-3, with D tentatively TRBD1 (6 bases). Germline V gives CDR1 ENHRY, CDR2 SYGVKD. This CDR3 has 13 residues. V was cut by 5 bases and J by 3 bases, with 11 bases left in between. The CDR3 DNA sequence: TGTGCCATCAGTCACCAGGACAGCTACGAGCAGTACTTC. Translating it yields CAISHQDSYEQYF.

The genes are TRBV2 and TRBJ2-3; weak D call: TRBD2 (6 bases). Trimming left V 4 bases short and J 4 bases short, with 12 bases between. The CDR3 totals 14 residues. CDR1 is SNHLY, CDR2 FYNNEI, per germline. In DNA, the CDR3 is TGTGCCAGCAGTGGCGGGGAGGTTCCAGATACGCAGTATTTT. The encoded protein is CASSGGEVPDTQYF.

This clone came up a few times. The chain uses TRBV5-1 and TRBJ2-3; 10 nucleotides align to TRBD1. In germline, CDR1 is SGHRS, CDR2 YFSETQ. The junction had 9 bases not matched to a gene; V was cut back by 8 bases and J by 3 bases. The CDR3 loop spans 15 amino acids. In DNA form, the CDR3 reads TGCGCCAGTCAAATTCGACAGGGGGCTACAGATACGCAGTATTTT. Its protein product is CASQIRQGATDTQYF.

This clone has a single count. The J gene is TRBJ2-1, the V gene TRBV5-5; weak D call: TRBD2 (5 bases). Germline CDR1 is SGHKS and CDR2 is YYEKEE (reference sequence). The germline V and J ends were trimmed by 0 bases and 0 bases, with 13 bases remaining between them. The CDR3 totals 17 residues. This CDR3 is CASSLGPSQSSYNEQFF. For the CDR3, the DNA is TGTGCCAGCAGCTTGGGCCCTAGCCAGAGCTCCTACAATGAGCAGTTCTTC.

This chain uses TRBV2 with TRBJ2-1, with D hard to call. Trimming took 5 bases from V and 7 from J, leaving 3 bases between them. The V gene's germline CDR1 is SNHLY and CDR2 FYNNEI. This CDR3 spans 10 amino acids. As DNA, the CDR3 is TGTGCCAGCAGTTCGAATGAGCAGTTCTTC. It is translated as CASSSNEQFF.

Written as DNA, the CDR3 is TGTGCCAGCAGTTTTTCGGGGAATGGCTACACCTTC. Translated, it gives CASSFSGNGYTF. The chain employs TRBV9 and TRBJ1-2; D gene uncertain. The V gene's germline CDR1 is SGDLS and CDR2 YYNGEE. V was clipped by 5 bases and J by 6 bases, with 11 bases between them. The CDR3 runs to 12 residues.

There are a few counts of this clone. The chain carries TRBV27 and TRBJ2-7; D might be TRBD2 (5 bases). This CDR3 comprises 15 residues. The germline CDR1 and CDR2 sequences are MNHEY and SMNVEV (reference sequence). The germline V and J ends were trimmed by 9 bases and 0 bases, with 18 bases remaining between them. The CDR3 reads CASRALGLSSYEQYF. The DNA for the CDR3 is TGTGCCAGTCGCGCTCTCGGACTGAGCTCCTACGAGCAGTACTTC.